The 25 T cell receptor beta chains below come from one sample, sequenced in a study of blood T cells in healthy people across ages. A sample-barcoded 5' primer and a J-beta primer mix were used in a second PCR of about 7 to 12 cycles. From the 5' RACE reads, TCRdb called clonotypes with MiXCR, one entry per CDR3 protein. The table lists 1.5 million to 2 million distinct CDR3 sequences, about 50% of them singletons. Material for sequencing was blood. The receptors here all came from a woman in her forties in good health.

The table lists this clonotype with a few counts. CDR3 loop: CASSSGTSGGFTDTQYF. CDR3 nucleotides: TGTGCCAGCAGCTCAGGGACTAGCGGGGGGTTCACAGATACGCAGTATTTT. V and J are TRBV7-3 and TRBJ2-3; 15 bases fit TRBD2. The CDR3 covers 17 residues. Germline V CDR1 and CDR2: SGHTA, FQGTGA. Trimming took 4 bases from V and 2 from J; bases not matched to a gene: 4.

This clonotype was seen more than once but under ten times. This chain uses TRBV7-2 with TRBJ2-7, with a possible D match to TRBD2 (5 bases). This CDR3 contains 14 residues. V shed 5 bases and J shed 3 bases, with 14 bases lying between them. Germline CDR1 is SGHTA and CDR2 is FQGNSA. CDR3 sequence (DNA): TGTGCCAGCAGCCCCAATCTAGCTGTCTACGAGCAGTACTTC. Encoded protein: CASSPNLAVYEQYF.

A few counts support this clonotype. The genes are TRBV24-1 and TRBJ2-1, with a weak D call TRBD1 (6 bases). Germline V gene sequence: CDR1 KGHDR, CDR2 SFDVKD. This CDR3 has 15 amino acids. Trimming stripped 5 bases from V and 6 bases from J, with 16 bases between. The CDR3, as DNA: TGTGCCACCAGTGCGCTCGGGGACACTACCAATGAGCAGTTCTTC. It yields the protein CATSALGDTTNEQFF.

Comments on this clonotype: Because it lacks the conserved phenylalanine or tryptophan at the end, this CDR3 is likely a read error. No DNA is shown, since the ends of the CDR3 on it are uncertain; the CDR3 is the one TCRdb lists. The V gene is TRBV20-1, the J gene TRBJ2-1. The CDR3 is 17 amino acids in total, end residues counted. CDR1 and CDR2 (germline): DFQATT, SNEGSKA (reference sequence). The CDR3 is CSASARQTKDSGYTFGS.

The table lists this clonotype with many counts. J is TRBJ2-7 and V is TRBV29-1; tentative D call: TRBD1 (5 bases). Germline CDR1 SQVTM, CDR2 ANQGSEA. This CDR3 has 11 amino acids. V lost 6 bases, J lost 5 bases, and 11 bases lay in between. CDR3 in DNA: TGCAGCGTCGCTGACAGTAACGAGCAGTACTTC. Its translation: CSVADSNEQYF.

The chain is built from TRBV10-3 and TRBJ2-1; tentatively, D is TRBD2 (6 bases). V was clipped by 11 bases and J by 0 bases, with 14 bases between them. CDR1 and CDR2 (germline): ENHRY, SYGVKD. This CDR3 has 14 residues. The CDR3 spells CASAGLLSYNEQFF. DNA for the CDR3: TGTGCCTCGGCGGGGCTCCTCTCCTACAATGAGCAGTTCTTC.

This chain links TRBV10-3 with TRBJ1-2; TRBD1 is a possible D gene (6 bases). V lost 2 bases and J lost 6, with 13 bases in between. This CDR3 contains 14 residues. Looked up from germline, CDR1 is ENHRY and CDR2 is SYGVKD. CDR3 sequence: CAISERGAVNGYTF. The CDR3 DNA reads as TGTGCCATCAGTGAGCGGGGGGCGGTGAATGGCTACACCTTC.

The table lists this clonotype with a few counts. V usage is TRBV20-1 and J usage is TRBJ2-1; 7 bases agree with TRBD2. The CDR3 is made up of 14 amino acids. Germline V gene lookup returns CDR1 DFQATT and CDR2 SNEGSKA (reference sequence). The V gene end was trimmed by 3 bases and the J gene end by 10 bases; junction bases not matched to a gene: 12. CDR3 residues: CSASYSSGVGEQFF. The CDR3 bases are TGCAGTGCTAGTTACTCTAGCGGCGTAGGCGAGCAGTTCTTC.

The chain combines TRBV7-2 with TRBJ2-4; D is perhaps TRBD2 (6 bases). The DNA end is more similar to TRBJ2-5, so the J call may be wrong. CDR1 and CDR2 from the germline V gene are SGHTA and FQGNSA. This CDR3 contains 13 residues. The CDR3 coding sequence is TGTGCCAGCGGTGCGGGGCTACAAGAGACCCAGTACTTC. Its protein is CASGAGLQETQYF.

This clonotype has more than one count but fewer than ten. This chain links TRBV7-9 with TRBJ2-5, with 12 bases lining up with TRBD2. The V segment lost 5 bases and the J segment 2 bases; nucleotides outside the gene matches: 9. This CDR3 has 17 residues. Germline loops: CDR1 SEHNR, CDR2 FQNEAQ (reference sequence). The CDR3: CASSEPGLAGVQETQYF. In DNA, the CDR3 is TGTGCCAGCAGCGAACCGGGACTAGCGGGCGTACAAGAGACCCAGTACTTC.

The chain uses TRBV10-1 and TRBJ2-3; D is uncertain. V dropped 4 bases and J dropped 9 bases, with 14 bases sitting between them. This CDR3 comprises 13 residues. Germline V gives CDR1 WNHNN, CDR2 SYGVQD (reference sequence). The CDR3 sequence is CASSGYDSGTQYF. The CDR3 coding sequence is TGCGCCAGCAGTGGATATGACTCGGGCACGCAGTATTTT.

The rearrangement joins TRBV29-1 to TRBJ2-3; unclear D gene. The V gene lost 5 bases and the J gene lost 0 bases, with 9 bases spanning the gap. CDR1 SQVTM and CDR2 ANQGSEA come from the germline V gene. The CDR3 has 13 residues. The CDR3 nucleotides read TGCAGCGTTAGGAGCGTTAGCACAGATACGCAGTATTTT. Its protein product is CSVRSVSTDTQYF.

The chain uses TRBV6-5 and TRBJ1-2; no clear D gene. V lost 6 bases to trimming and J lost 7 bases, with 15 bases between them. This CDR3 has 13 amino acids. Germline CDR1 reads MNHEY; CDR2 reads SVGAGI. The CDR3 sequence: CASSKTTAGGYTF. The DNA for the CDR3 is TGTGCCAGCAGCAAAACTACAGCGGGTGGCTACACCTTC.

This clonotype has only a few counts. This rearrangement joins TRBV28 to TRBJ2-7; D not resolved. The germline V gene has CDR1 MDHEN and CDR2 SYDVKM. The CDR3 extends over 14 amino acids. V lost 4 bases and J lost 2, with 12 bases in between. For the CDR3, the DNA is TGTGCCAGCAGTTGGGTCCCGAGACCCTACGAGCAGTACTTC. This encodes CASSWVPRPYEQYF.

This chain connects TRBV5-5 to TRBJ2-2; 9 positions agree with TRBD2. CDR1 and CDR2 (germline): SGHKS, YYEKEE (reference sequence). Trimming at V came to 4 bases and at J to 7 bases, leaving 20 bases not matched to a gene. The CDR3 has 19 amino acids. The CDR3 protein is CASSLLDWGGGAVDGELFF. The CDR3 coding sequence is TGTGCCAGCAGCCTCTTGGACTGGGGCGGGGGGGCCGTGGACGGGGAGCTGTTTTTT.

V usage is TRBV7-3 and J usage is TRBJ2-1; D may be TRBD2 (7 bases). The CDR3 contains 13 residues. Germline CDR1 is SGHTA and CDR2 is FQGTGA. Trimming pared 5 bases from V and 7 bases from J, leaving 12 bases between. CDR3 protein: CASSEGGGNEQFF. The CDR3 region has the DNA TGTGCCAGCAGCGAAGGGGGGGGTAATGAGCAGTTCTTC.

The gene calls are TRBV6-2 or TRBV6-3 and TRBJ2-5; 8 bases match TRBD1. There are 15 residues in the CDR3. Germline trimming cut 8 bases from V and 4 bases from J; bases unmatched to any gene: 12. Germline CDR1 reads MNHEY; CDR2 reads SVGEGT. The CDR3 reads CASSFGQGSPETQYF. DNA of the CDR3: TGTGCCAGCTCTTTCGGACAGGGTTCTCCAGAGACCCAGTACTTC.

The chain recombines TRBV7-8 with TRBJ2-7; 7 nucleotides line up with TRBD1. Trimming cost V 5 bases and J 1 base; bases outside gene matches: 11. Germline assignment: CDR1 SGHVS and CDR2 FQNEAQ. The length of the CDR3 is 16 residues. Written as DNA, the CDR3 is TGTGCCAGCAGCCTGCGTGGACAGGATCTTTCCTACGAGCAGTACTTC. Protein: CASSLRGQDLSYEQYF.

The rearrangement links TRBV18 to TRBJ2-1; D is ambiguous. Trimming cost V 1 base and J 6 bases, with 19 bases left between them. This CDR3 contains 17 residues. CDR1 KGHSH and CDR2 LQKENI come from the germline V gene. The CDR3 bases are TGTGCCAGCTCACCACTCATCCTGGGTGCGTCGGGCAATGAGCAGTTCTTC. Its translation is CASSPLILGASGNEQFF. Supplemented by reference TRBV18 and TRBJ2-1, the full variable domain reads NAGVMQNPRHLVRRRGQEARLRCSPMKGHSHVYWYRQLPEEGLKFMVYLQKENIIDESGMPKERFSAEFPKEGPSILRIQQVVRGDSAAYFCASSPLILGASGNEQFFGPGTRLTVL.

In regard to this clonotype: Its ends do not fully match the called genes, so a read error is possible. The DNA for the CDR3 is TGCGCCAGCATCTTGGCCCCGAATGAGCAGTACTTC. As protein: CASILAPNEQYF. The chain joins TRBV5-1 to TRBJ2-7, with unresolved D. Germline CDR1 is SGHRS and CDR2 is YFSETQ. This CDR3 comprises 12 residues.

The V gene is TRBV21-1, the J gene TRBJ2-7; the table's TRBD1 call for D was not verified on the DNA. TRBV21-1 is designated a pseudogene. The CDR3 loop spans 14 amino acids. The CDR3 coding sequence is TGTGCCAGCAGCTTTCGGACAGGGGTCTACGAGCAGTACTTC. It translates to CASSFRTGVYEQYF.

The chain is built from TRBV7-8 and TRBJ2-7; D uncertain. The germline gives CDR1 SGHVS, CDR2 FQNEAQ. This CDR3 contains 14 residues. V lost 0 bases to trimming and J lost 2 bases, with 8 bases between them. This chain's CDR3 is CASSLARQAYEQYF. CDR3 sequence (DNA): TGTGCCAGCAGCTTAGCGCGGCAGGCCTACGAGCAGTACTTC.

The chain has TRBV7-2 and TRBJ1-1; D unresolved. The V and J ends lost 3 bases and 0 bases respectively, with 8 bases between them. Per germline, CDR1 SGHTA and CDR2 FQGNSA. The CDR3 totals 14 residues. The CDR3 DNA reads TGTGCCAGCAGCTTCCACAGTATGAACACTGAAGCTTTCTTT. Translating gives CASSFHSMNTEAFF.

This clonotype was counted between two and nine times. The genes are TRBV4-1 and TRBJ2-1; 11 bases align to TRBD1. The V and J ends lost 0 bases and 5 bases, in that order; junction bases with no gene match: 6. This CDR3 is built from 17 residues. Germline V gene lookup returns CDR1 MGHRA and CDR2 YSYEKL. The CDR3 loop is CASSQDPGTGGDNEQFF. The CDR3 coding sequence is TGCGCCAGCAGCCAAGATCCAGGGACAGGGGGAGACAATGAGCAGTTCTTC.

The genes are TRBV5-1 and TRBJ2-1; 8 bases line up with TRBD2. The CDR3 loop spans 16 amino acids. From germline, CDR1 is SGHRS and CDR2 YFSETQ. V shed 6 bases, J shed 0 bases, and the junction held 8 bases outside the gene matches. DNA of the CDR3: TGCGCCAGCAAACTTCAGCGGGGGAGCTCCTACAATGAGCAGTTCTTC. Translated: CASKLQRGSSYNEQFF.